The clone carrying this T cell receptor (beta chain) appeared a single time. The entry originates in a study of T cell responses to AZD1222 COVID-19 vaccine. Clones were read by immunoSEQ multiplex PCR, and TCRdb kept only the in-frame ones, dropping some. The sample has 90,000 to 100,000 clones, around 84% seen once; the top ten hold 4.5%. This clonotype was obtained from an adult who received the AZD1222 COVID-19 vaccine. The specimen comprised peripheral blood, sampled 28 days after the second AZD1222 dose.

The chain's CDR3 is CASTLTGGGYTF. The CDR3 DNA is TGTGCCAGCACCCTAACGGGTGGGGGCTACACCTTC. The chain employs TRBV28 and TRBJ1-2; D remains unclear. Trimming took 7 bases from V and 8 from J, leaving 14 bases between them. Germline CDR1 MDHEN, CDR2 SYDVKM. The CDR3 contains 12 residues.